Sequencing of this T cell receptor beta chain was carried out in a study of T cell responses to AZD1222 COVID-19 vaccine. Study observations and caveats: Only a handful of AZD1222 recipients, more than 5 in all, had baseline seropositivity.

Per the germline V gene, CDR1 is SNHLY and CDR2 is FYNNEI. The CDR3 spans 12 residues. V lost 6 bases to trimming and J lost 4 bases, with 7 bases between them. Profiled with immunoSEQ multiplex PCR; TCRdb holds only in-frame clones, not every one. The sample yields approximately 100,000 clones, about nine tenths seen once. As to this clone: What it recognizes is unknown.

The sequenced sample was peripheral blood, obtained on day 0 of AZD1222 vaccination. The rearrangement uses TRBV2 and TRBJ1-3; D is uncertain. This TCR was sampled from an adult in good health. For the CDR3, the DNA is TGTGCCAGCAGGAGACAAGGAAACACCATATATTTT. Translation gives CASRRQGNTIYF.